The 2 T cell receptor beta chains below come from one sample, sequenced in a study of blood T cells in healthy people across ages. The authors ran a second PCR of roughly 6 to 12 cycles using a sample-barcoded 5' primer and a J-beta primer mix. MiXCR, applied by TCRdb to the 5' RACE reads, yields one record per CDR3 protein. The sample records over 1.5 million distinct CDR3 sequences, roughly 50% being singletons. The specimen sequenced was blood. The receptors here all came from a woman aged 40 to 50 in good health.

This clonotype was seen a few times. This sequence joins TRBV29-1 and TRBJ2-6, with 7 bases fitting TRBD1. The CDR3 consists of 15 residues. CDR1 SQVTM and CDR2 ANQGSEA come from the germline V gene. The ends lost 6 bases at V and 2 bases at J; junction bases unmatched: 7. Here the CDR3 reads CSVHSDRAGANVLTF. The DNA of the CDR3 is TGCAGCGTCCACTCCGACAGGGCTGGGGCCAACGTCCTGACTTTC.

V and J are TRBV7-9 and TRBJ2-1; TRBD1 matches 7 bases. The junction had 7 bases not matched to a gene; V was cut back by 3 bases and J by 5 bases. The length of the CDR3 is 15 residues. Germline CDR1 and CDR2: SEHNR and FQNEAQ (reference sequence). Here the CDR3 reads CASSFGTAPNNEQFF. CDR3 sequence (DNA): TGTGCCAGCAGCTTCGGGACAGCACCTAACAATGAGCAGTTCTTC.